The rows below give T cell receptor beta chains drawn from one sample of a study of T cells after yellow fever vaccination. TCRdb processed the 5' RACE reads anew with MiXCR; each CDR3 protein has one entry. The sample records some 320,000 distinct CDR3 sequences, 3.5% to 5% being singletons. Here the sequenced sample was PBMCs, taken 15 days after the yellow fever booster vaccination. Receptor source: a man between 18 and 29 years old who received the YFV17D yellow fever vaccine. Both conserved end residues are part of each CDR3. Fields, in order: V gene, clone size, J gene, D gene, CDR3 DNA, CDR3 protein. A D gene is named only where the DNA matches it firmly. Size values are once, few and many counts, or a class for expanded clones, and some rows have none.

TRBV28	few	TRBJ2-5	.	TGTGCCAGCAGCTTAGGGTACAAGATCCAAGAGACCCAGTACTTC	CASSLGYKIQETQYF
TRBV6-2/TRBV6-3	many	TRBJ2-3	.	TGTGCCAGCCAAGTCCGCGAACGGAGCCGGCAGTATTTT	CASQVRERSRQYF
TRBV2	few	TRBJ1-5	.	TGTGCCAGCGGTCCTGGACTGAGCAATCAGCCCCAGCATTTT	CASGPGLSNQPQHF
TRBV7-2	.	TRBJ2-2	.	TGTGCCAGCAGCCGATCCTACAGGGTTCAGGGGGAGCTGTTTTTT	CASSRSYRVQGELFF
TRBV3-1	.	TRBJ2-6	.	TGTGCCAGCAGCCAAGGAAGGGATGGGGCCAACGTCCTGACTTTC	CASSQGRDGANVLTF
TRBV5-1	many	TRBJ2-3	TRBD1	TGCGCCAGCAGCTTGGGGGACAGGGGAAGGACAGATACGCAGTATTTT	CASSLGDRGRTDTQYF
TRBV7-2	many	TRBJ1-6	TRBD1	TGTGCCAGCAGCTTAGGGGTTACAGGGGACTCGTCACCCCTCCACTTT	CASSLGVTGDSSPLHF
TRBV18	few	TRBJ1-5	TRBD1	TGTGCCAGCTCGGCGGGACAGGACAATCAGCCCCAGCATTTT	CASSAGQDNQPQHF
TRBV2	few	TRBJ1-1	.	TGTGCCAGCAGTGATGAGGCAGGGCAGTACGCTGAAGCTTTCTTT	CASSDEAGQYAEAFF
TRBV7-7	.	TRBJ2-1	.	TGTGCCAGCAGCCAGGACGGTTACAATGAGCAGTTCTTC	CASSQDGYNEQFF
TRBV18	.	TRBJ2-1	.	TGTGCCAGCTCAACACAGGGTGCTGACAATGAGCAGTTCTTC	CASSTQGADNEQFF
TRBV18	few	TRBJ1-3	.	TGTGCCAGCTCACTCCAGGGGCCCAGCTCTGGAAACACCATATATTTT	CASSLQGPSSGNTIYF
TRBV20-1	.	TRBJ2-2	TRBD1	TGCAGTGCTCTCTCGGACAGGGCGGACACCGGGGAGCTGTTTTTT	CSALSDRADTGELFF
TRBV6-5	few	TRBJ1-1	TRBD1	TGTGCCAGCAGGGAGGGGGCGCACACTGAAGCTTTCTTT	CASREGAHTEAFF
TRBV18	.	TRBJ2-7	.	TGTGCCAGCTCACAGGGTCTCGAGCAGTACTTC	CASSQGLEQYF
TRBV7-9	many	TRBJ1-1	.	TGTGCCAGCAGCTCCCAGGTTCGGTTCACTGAAGCTTTCTTT	CASSSQVRFTEAFF
TRBV10-3	many	TRBJ2-5	TRBD2	TGTGCCATCGGGGGAACTAGCGGGGGAGGCCAAGAGACCCAGTACTTC	CAIGGTSGGGQETQYF
TRBV5-1	few	TRBJ2-5	TRBD1	TGCGCCAGCAGCTTCCAGGGGGAGTTGGAGACCCAGTACTTC	CASSFQGELETQYF
TRBV29-1	many	TRBJ2-1	TRBD2	TGCAGCGTTGGTCTAGCGGACTTCAATGAGCAGTTCTTC	CSVGLADFNEQFF
TRBV4-1	few	TRBJ1-6	.	TGCGCCAGCAGTGCCTGGGACATGTGGGCCAATAATTCACCCCTCCACTTT	CASSAWDMWANNSPLHF
TRBV5-6	many	TRBJ2-4	TRBD1	TGTGCCAGCAGCGCCCGAACGGGACAGATTCTAGCCAAAAACATTCAGTACTTC	CASSARTGQILAKNIQYF
TRBV19	.	TRBJ2-5	.	TGTGCCAGTAGTATAGAGCACGGAACGTACCAAGAGACCCAGTACTTC	CASSIEHGTYQETQYF
TRBV4-3	few	TRBJ1-5	.	TGCGCCAGCAGCCAAGATTGGACGGAGAATCAGCCCCAGCATTTT	CASSQDWTENQPQHF
TRBV14	.	TRBJ1-2	.	TGTGCCAGCAGCCAGGGCAACTACTATGGCTACACCTTC	CASSQGNYYGYTF
TRBV11-2	.	TRBJ2-5	.	TGTGCCAGCAGAGGACAGTCTCAAGAGACCCAGTACTTC	CASRGQSQETQYF
TRBV9	many	TRBJ2-7	TRBD1	TGTGCCAGCAGCGCGACAGGGACCACCTACGAGCAGTACTTC	CASSATGTTYEQYF
TRBV5-6	.	TRBJ1-2	TRBD1	TGTGCCAGCAGCCGTCCCCAGGGACAGATCTATGGCTACACCTTC	CASSRPQGQIYGYTF
TRBV6-6	few	TRBJ1-6	.	TGTGCCAGCAGTGGGGAGGGCCACCTCCACTTT	CASSGEGHLHF
TRBV15	many	TRBJ2-5	.	TGTGCCACCAGCTTAGACCCACACCAAGAGACCCAGTACTTC	CATSLDPHQETQYF
TRBV27	few	TRBJ1-6	.	TGTGCCAGCAGTGGATCGGACAGCTTTAATTCACCCCTCCACTTT	CASSGSDSFNSPLHF
TRBV10-3	.	TRBJ1-1	.	TGTGCCATCAGTGAGTCTTGGACAGCATTATTCTTT	CAISESWTALFF
TRBV6-6	many	TRBJ1-5	.	TGTGCCAGCAGCCCCCTCTCCAGGGCTCATAGCAATCAGCCCCAGCATTTT	CASSPLSRAHSNQPQHF
TRBV15	few	TRBJ2-1	.	TGTGCCACCAGCCTCCTCGGAGCCTCGGCCTACAATGAGCAGTTCTTC	CATSLLGASAYNEQFF
TRBV5-1	.	TRBJ2-3	TRBD1	TGCGCCAGCAGCTTGGAAGGCAGGGGGCTTGACACAGATACGCAGTATTTT	CASSLEGRGLDTDTQYF
TRBV25-1	few	TRBJ2-1	.	TGTGCCAGCAGTGGGCAAAATGAGCAGTTCTTC	CASSGQNEQFF
TRBV5-6	few	TRBJ2-7	TRBD1	TGTGCCAGCAGCTTGTCGGACAGGCCAGGTTACGAGCAGTACTTC	CASSLSDRPGYEQYF
TRBV27	many	TRBJ2-6	.	TGTGCCAGCAGTCCATATCAGGGTGAAAGGGCCAACGTCCTGACTTTC	CASSPYQGERANVLTF
TRBV5-1	many	TRBJ1-1	.	TGCGCCAGCAGCTCCCAGGGTCAGAACACTGAAGCTTTCTTT	CASSSQGQNTEAFF
TRBV12-3/TRBV12-4	many	TRBJ1-1	.	TGTGCCAGCAGGGGCTCGGGCAGGGGAGCTTTCTTT	CASRGSGRGAFF
TRBV9	few	TRBJ2-6	.	TGTGCCAGCAGCGGGATCTCAGGGGGGCGCGGAGGGGCCAACGTCCTGACTTTC	CASSGISGGRGGANVLTF
TRBV6-1	few	TRBJ1-5	.	TGTGCCAGCAGATCTCAGGGGTTGGAGCCCCAGCATTTT	CASRSQGLEPQHF
TRBV5-1	many	TRBJ1-1	TRBD1	TGCGCCAGCACCGGGACAGCGATGAACACTGAAGCTTTCTTT	CASTGTAMNTEAFF
TRBV24-1	many	TRBJ1-2	.	TGTGCCACCAGTGTGGGAGGCTACACCTTC	CATSVGGYTF
TRBV5-1	many	TRBJ1-1	.	TGCGCCAGCAGCTTGGGGGGGAACCCTGAAGCTTTCTTT	CASSLGGNPEAFF
TRBV7-9	few	TRBJ1-2	.	TGTGCCAGCAGCTCCTCCGCCGGATATGGCTACACCTTC	CASSSSAGYGYTF
TRBV4-1	few	TRBJ1-1	.	TGCGCCAGCAGCTCTATCGCGGAGGGGAACACTGAAGCTTCCTTT	CASSSIAEGNTEASF
TRBV7-8	many	TRBJ2-1	.	TGTGCCAGCAGAACCCTGGGGGGCGGCAATGAGCAGTTCTTC	CASRTLGGGNEQFF
TRBV20-1	.	TRBJ2-3	.	TGCAGTGCTAGCAGGGGACTAAGCACAGATACGCAGTATTTT	CSASRGLSTDTQYF
TRBV6-5	many	TRBJ2-5	.	TGTGCCAGCAGTTTACAGGAGCAAGAGACCCAGTACTTC	CASSLQEQETQYF
TRBV9	many	TRBJ2-5	.	TGTGCCAGCAGCGTAGAGGGTACCGGGGAGACCCAGTACTTC	CASSVEGTGETQYF
TRBV11-2	few	TRBJ1-1	.	TGTGCCAGCAGCCGAGGGGGTACAGGGCTGGGTCGTGAGGAAGCTTTCTTT	CASSRGGTGLGREEAFF
TRBV7-7	many	TRBJ2-1	.	TGTGCCAGCAGCTTAAACAGAGGCAATGAGCAGTTCTTC	CASSLNRGNEQFF
TRBV4-1	.	TRBJ2-7	.	TGCGCCAGCAGCCAAGTTGGGGGGCACTACGAGCAGTACTTC	CASSQVGGHYEQYF
TRBV5-1	.	TRBJ2-1	.	TGCGCCAGCAGCTTGACGACAGACCCGGCCTTGGGGCAGTTCTTC	CASSLTTDPALGQFF
TRBV9	many	TRBJ2-3	TRBD2	TGTGCCAGCAGCGTAGGGGTCAGAAGCGGGGGAATCACAGATACGCAGTATTTT	CASSVGVRSGGITDTQYF
TRBV7-2	.	TRBJ1-2	TRBD1	TGTGCCAGCAGCCGCGACAGGGGTAATGGCTACACCTTC	CASSRDRGNGYTF
TRBV29-1	.	TRBJ1-2	.	TGCAGCGTTAGGGTCGACAGGAGTTGGACCTTC	CSVRVDRSWTF